The source of this T cell receptor beta chain is a study of blood T cell repertoires in COVID-19. Looking at the study overall: Sites in the United States, Italy and Spain provided acute and convalescent COVID-19 samples. T cells, B-cell-depleted T cells, or PBMCs supplied cDNA or gDNA.

The CDR3 loop spans 16 amino acids. With 4 bases removed from V and 0 bases from J, the gap between germline ends came to 13 bases. The V gene's germline CDR1 is KGHSH and CDR2 LQKENI. A COVID-19 case was met by exposed participants within 2 weeks before study entry. Per the original data handling: Estimates of nucleated cell counts were drawn from the amplification of reference gene primers. TCRdb's copy holds only in-frame clones and misses some; the assay was immunoSEQ multiplex PCR. That table gives V, J and clone size, and the DNA gave D and trimming. The sample consists of 300,000 to 450,000 clones, almost 90% of them appearing once.

The specimen sequenced was PBMCs or T cells enriched from blood (not recorded which). The TCR sequence derives from a woman aged 25-40 years who had been exposed to COVID-19. The rearrangement uses TRBV18 and TRBJ1-3; D remains ambiguous. Here the CDR3 reads CASSRGGLSSGNTIYF. CDR3 nucleotides: TGTGCCAGCTCACGGGGAGGACTGAGCTCTGGAAACACCATATATTTT.